This passage covers 3 T cell receptor beta chains from one sample sequenced in a study of T cell changes during pregnancy in multiple sclerosis. Measured with immunoSEQ multiplex PCR; TCRdb has only the in-frame clones, and not every one. The sample yields some 28,000 clones, around 89% seen once. Sequences were derived from CD4+ T cells from peripheral blood mononuclear cells, sampled in the first trimester of pregnancy. These receptors were collected from a female donor in good health, enrolled as a control in a pregnancy study.

This sequence joins TRBV4-3 and TRBJ2-2; TRBD2 matches 9 bases. This CDR3 has 18 residues. J gave up 3 bases and V 1 base, and 9 bases lay outside the gene matches. The germline V gene has CDR1 LGHNA and CDR2 YSLEER. CDR3 region: CASSQGRYSGRDTGELFF. The DNA of the CDR3 is TGCGCCAGCAGCCAAGGCCGCTATAGCGGGAGAGACACCGGGGAGCTGTTTTTT.

The gene calls are TRBV6-5 and TRBJ2-3; the match to TRBD2 covers 8 bases. The length of the CDR3 is 14 residues. V shed 6 bases, J shed 1 base, and the junction held 3 bases outside the gene matches. Germline V gene sequence: CDR1 MNHEY, CDR2 SVGAGI. CDR3 bases: TGTGCCAGCAGAGGTAGCGGGGGCACAGATACGCAGTATTTT. Amino acid sequence: CASRGSGGTDTQYF.

The chain joins TRBV6-1 to TRBJ2-1; 12 nucleotides line up with TRBD2. Trimming removed 4 bases from V and 9 bases from J; junction bases left unmatched: 7. The CDR3 length is 15 residues. CDR1 MNHNS and CDR2 SASEGT come from the germline V gene. This chain's CDR3 is CASSVRLAGGGEQFF. The CDR3 DNA is TGTGCCAGCAGTGTGCGGCTAGCGGGGGGGGGTGAGCAGTTCTTC.